Below, 18 T cell receptor beta chains from the same sample are listed, as sequenced in a study of Tregs in tolerant kidney transplant recipients. Method: immunoSEQ multiplex PCR; TCRdb's copy keeps in-frame clones and lacks some. The sample records approximately 60,000 clones, approximately 82% being singletons. The sequencing input was CD4+ T cells from blood. These receptor sequences come from a human donor in good health.

The genes are TRBV10-1 and TRBJ2-1; TRBD1 might be the D (6 bases). This CDR3 is 15 amino acids long. Trimming left V 6 bases short and J 0 bases short, with 12 bases between. Germline CDR1 and CDR2: WNHNN and SYGVQD (reference sequence). The CDR3 sequence is CASSERQDSYNEQFF. CDR3 in DNA: TGCGCCAGCAGCGAGCGACAGGACTCCTACAATGAGCAGTTCTTC.

The sample holds one count of this clone. The rearrangement uses TRBV9 and TRBJ1-6; 8 bases map to TRBD1. After removal of 0 bases from V and 8 bases from J, the junction contained 10 bases not matched to a gene. This CDR3 is 17 amino acids long. Germline assignment: CDR1 SGDLS and CDR2 YYNGEE. CDR3 region: CASSVGTPTGVDSPLHF. DNA for the CDR3: TGTGCCAGCAGCGTAGGAACCCCGACAGGGGTCGATTCACCCCTCCACTTT.

This clone is deemed medium-sized. This sequence joins TRBV11-3 and TRBJ2-5; the D is unclear. This CDR3 has 14 residues. The germline V and J ends were trimmed by 3 bases and 3 bases, with 11 bases remaining between them. Germline V gene lookup returns CDR1 SGHNT and CDR2 YENEEA. The CDR3 sequence is CASSFSQLKETQYF. The CDR3 DNA follows: TGTGCCAGCAGCTTTAGTCAGCTTAAAGAGACCCAGTACTTC.

The genes are TRBV9 and TRBJ1-2; D is ambiguous. In germline, CDR1 is SGDLS, CDR2 YYNGEE. The CDR3 loop spans 14 amino acids. Trimming removed 4 bases at V and 3 bases at J, with 13 bases between. CDR3 sequence (DNA): TGTGCCAGCAGCCCAGGCGAGGGCCACTATGGCTACACCTTC. It specifies CASSPGEGHYGYTF.

The chain combines TRBV7-9 with TRBJ2-3; possibly TRBD1 for D (6 bases). CDR1 SEHNR and CDR2 FQNEAQ come from the germline V gene (reference sequence). Trimming cost V 10 bases and J 0 bases, with 17 bases left between them. This CDR3 contains 15 residues. CDR3 nucleotide sequence: TGTGCCATAGACAGGCCCCATCCTAGCACAGATACGCAGTATTTT. Amino acid sequence: CAIDRPHPSTDTQYF.

V and J are TRBV10-3 and TRBJ2-3; D uncertain. CDR3 length equals 15 residues. V was pared by 5 bases and J by 4 bases, with 16 bases between. Germline values: CDR1 ENHRY, CDR2 SYGVKD. CDR3 nucleotide sequence: TGTGCCATCAGTTCGGGCCCCCGGGTGGCAGATACGCAGTATTTT. It is translated as CAISSGPRVADTQYF.

J is TRBJ2-1 and V is TRBV10-3; D assignment may be TRBD1 or TRBD2 (6 bases each). Germline CDR1 is ENHRY and CDR2 is SYGVKD. Trimming cost V 4 bases and J 4 bases, with 23 bases left between them. The length of the CDR3 is 18 residues. The CDR3 DNA sequence: TGTGCCATCAGTGCTAGTCAGGGGCTGGGGGGTATTTACAATGAGCAGTTCTTC. Its translation is CAISASQGLGGIYNEQFF.

This chain uses TRBV9 with TRBJ2-1; no clear D gene. Germline V gene data show CDR1 as SGDLS and CDR2 as YYNGEE. The CDR3 has 14 residues. Trimming shortened V by 0 bases and J by 5 bases, and 9 bases separated the two germline ends. DNA for the CDR3: TGTGCCAGCAGCGTAGGGTTGCGCAACAATGAGCAGTTCTTC. It codes for CASSVGLRNNEQFF. Full variable domain (rest looked up from reference TRBV9 and TRBJ2-1): DSGVTQTPKHLITATGQRVTLRCSPRSGDLSVYWYQQSLDQGLQFLIQYYNGEERAKGNILERFSAQQFPDLHSELNLSSLELGDSALYFCASSVGLRNNEQFFGPGTRLTVL.

This sequence joins TRBV5-1 and TRBJ2-7, with a possible D match to TRBD2 (6 bases). V gave up 1 base and J gave up 0 bases, with 11 bases separating them. CDR1 is SGHRS and CDR2 is YFSETQ in the germline V gene. This CDR3 comprises 15 residues. The CDR3 spells CASSLFHGSSYEQYF. For the CDR3, the DNA is TGCGCCAGCAGCTTGTTTCACGGGAGCTCCTACGAGCAGTACTTC.

The J gene is TRBJ1-1, the V gene TRBV5-4; 9 bases are a match to TRBD1. The junction had 7 bases not matched to a gene; V was cut back by 6 bases and J by 4 bases. The CDR3 runs to 14 residues. The germline V gene encodes CDR1 SGHNT and CDR2 YYREEE (reference sequence). The CDR3 sequence: CASIRTGEGTEAFF. The CDR3 coding sequence is TGTGCCAGCATCCGGACAGGGGAGGGCACTGAAGCTTTCTTT.

The chain joins TRBV7-6 to TRBJ1-3, with 7 bases lining up with TRBD1. Germline trimming cut 1 base from V and 0 bases from J; bases unmatched to any gene: 6. The CDR3 contains 17 residues. CDR1 and CDR2 (germline): SGHVS, FNYEAQ. The CDR3 region is CASSLGGQFASGNTIYF. DNA of the CDR3: TGTGCCAGCAGCTTAGGGGGACAGTTCGCCTCTGGAAACACCATATATTTT.

This rearrangement joins TRBV11-3 to TRBJ2-7; the D is unclear. CDR3 length: 14 residues. Trimming pared 4 bases from V and 1 base from J, leaving 11 bases between. In germline, CDR1 is SGHNT, CDR2 YENEEA. CDR3 DNA sequence: TGTGCCAGCAGCTCCTCCTTAGTGTCCTACGAGCAGTACTTC. It specifies CASSSSLVSYEQYF.

This clone was seen only a few times. The V call is TRBV30, the J call TRBJ1-5, with 9 positions matching TRBD1. J was trimmed by 6 bases and V by 3 bases; bases with no gene match: 6. Germline V gives CDR1 GTSNPN, CDR2 SVGIG (reference sequence). The CDR3 runs 14 residues. For the CDR3, the DNA is TGTGCCTGGAGCGGGACAGGGAGGGGTCAGCCCCAGCATTTT. It codes for CAWSGTGRGQPQHF.

This rearrangement joins TRBV18 to TRBJ2-5; TRBD2 aligns across 8 bases. The V gene's germline CDR1 is KGHSH and CDR2 LQKENI. V dropped 6 bases and J dropped 2; count of bases not matched to a gene: 8. This CDR3 contains 15 residues. The CDR3 reads CASSADGGGQETQYF. CDR3 nucleotides: TGTGCCAGCTCGGCTGACGGGGGGGGACAAGAGACCCAGTACTTC.

J is TRBJ2-3 and V is TRBV29-1; the match to TRBD2 covers 8 bases. Trimming took 6 bases from V and 6 from J; bases not matched to a gene: 11. Germline-derived CDR1 and CDR2 are SQVTM and ANQGSEA. This CDR3 is built from 14 residues. CDR3 DNA sequence: TGCAGCGTCGGACTAGCAGGATCAAGGGATACGCAGTATTTT. Its translation: CSVGLAGSRDTQYF.

The chain joins TRBV7-3 to TRBJ1-1, with D perhaps matching TRBD1 (5 bases). This CDR3 has 13 residues. The V end lost 5 bases, the J end lost 10 bases, and 17 bases lay between the germline ends. Germline CDR1 reads SGHTA; CDR2 reads FQGTGA. This CDR3 reads CASSPVGLEGAFF. The CDR3 region has the DNA TGTGCCAGCAGCCCCGTGGGGCTTGAAGGAGCTTTCTTT.

The rearrangement uses TRBV30 and TRBJ2-7; D could derive from TRBD1 or TRBD2 (6 bases each). The CDR3 length is 12 residues. CDR1 is GTSNPN and CDR2 is SVGIG in the germline V gene (reference sequence). The V and J ends lost 8 bases and 4 bases respectively, with 15 bases between them. The CDR3 coding sequence is TGTGCCGCTGTTCAGGGGAGGTACGAGCAGTACTTC. Translation gives CAAVQGRYEQYF. Combining the CDR3 with reference TRBV30 and TRBJ2-7 gives the whole variable domain SQTIHQWPATLVQPVGSPLSLECTVEGTSNPNLYWYRQAAGRGLQLLFYSVGIGQISSEVPQNLSASRPQDRQFILSSKKLLLSDSGFYLCAAVQGRYEQYFGPGTRLTVT.

The genes are TRBV6-5 and TRBJ2-4; 7 bases are shared with TRBD1. The germline CDR1 and CDR2 sequences are MNHEY and SVGAGI. The CDR3 totals 11 residues. The trim removed 8 bases at V and 6 bases at J, leaving 1 base unmatched. The CDR3 DNA is TGTGCCAGCGGGACAGCAAACATTCAGTACTTC. It yields the protein CASGTANIQYF.